This entry is about one TCR beta chain. It has no known antigen specificity. No much larger clone exists at a distance of one base, and base qualities are not known. Genomic DNA was extracted from sorted cells for sequencing of the TCRbeta CDR3 region. TCRbeta CDR3 regions were sequenced using the immunoSEQ Assay. The clones in this table, taken by TCRdb from immuneACCESS, are in-frame only. Not every clone is retained; where verified, under half of the shortfall comes from an unresolved V gene, and the cause of the rest is unknown. This sample is represented by 90,000 to 130,000 clones; approximately 89% of them were singletons. The ten largest clones add up to 0.27% of the sample. From the cysteine through the phenylalanine, the CDR3 covers 15 amino acids. Of the read, only the CDR3 DNA is kept; its 45 bases are in frame from base 1. V and J lose 1 base and 1 base, and a span of 10 bases separates them. CDR1 and CDR2 are read off the germline V gene as KGHSH and LQKENI.

Patients with autoimmune disease history or receiving systemic immunosuppression were excluded from the trial. In every dose cohort, peripheral blood was drawn for TCR sequencing at baseline, cycle 4 day 1, and cycle 7 day 1. Samples came from an open-label, multicenter, first-in-human phase I dose-escalation trial of ivuxolimab. Adults with locally advanced or metastatic melanoma, renal cell, hepatocellular, or head and neck squamous cell carcinoma were enrolled in the trial. CD4+ and CD8+ T cells were sorted separately from peripheral blood before TCR sequencing. The data derive from a study of OX40 agonist ivuxolimab in advanced cancers. Some background on the complete study: Ivuxolimab, which targeted the costimulatory receptor OX40 (CD134), was an agonistic, fully human IgG2 monoclonal antibody. Intravenous ivuxolimab was administered to patients every 2 weeks at six dose levels: 0.01, 0.1, 0.3, 1.5, 3 and 10 mg/kg. Of the roughly 52 patients in dose escalation, some 19 had hepatocellular carcinoma, approximately 15 had melanoma, 9 had renal cell carcinoma and 9 had head and neck cancer. In the dose-escalation cohort, 82.7% of patients were male, and the mean age was approximately 55 years, with a range of roughly 23 to 85. Patients were allowed to have had prior anti-PD-1, anti-PD-L1 or anti-CTLA-4 therapy, and approximately 40% of the dose-escalation patients had previously received checkpoint inhibitors. Partial responses occurred in three dose-escalation patients, of whom one had hepatocellular carcinoma and two had cutaneous melanoma. Peripheral TCRbeta sequencing was intended to test whether TCR sequence diversity was altered and clonal T-cell expansion was caused by ivuxolimab. The paper describes the monotherapy dose-escalation part (N of about 54 patients) of the phase I trial of ivuxolimab. Overall study outcomes, separate from this receptor: At doses of 0.1 to 3.0 mg/kg, clonal expansion of both CD4+ and CD8+ blood T cells was observed from baseline to week 6. In partial responders in the 0.1-3.0 mg/kg groups, normalized peripheral clonal expansion was found to be among the lowest, especially among CD8+ T cells. After ivuxolimab, expanded clones were on average more numerous among CD8+ T cells than among CD4+ T cells. Low levels of normalized T-cell clonal expansion were also seen in some nonresponding patients. Antigen specificity was not determined for the clonally expanded peripheral T cells.

The clonotype comes from an adult with an advanced solid tumor such as melanoma, head and neck, liver or kidney cancer. The sequence links TRBV18 to TRBJ1-1; a tentative D match to TRBD1 spans 5 bases. Sequencing was performed on CD4+ or CD8+ T cells sorted from blood, taken in a trial of the OX40 agonist ivuxolimab. The DNA sequence reads TGTGCCAGCTCACCACGTGGGGGACGGAACACTGAAGCTTTCTTT. It translates as CASSPRGGRNTEAFF. The reference TRBV18 and TRBJ1-1 proteins fill in what lies around the CDR3, so the full variable domain reads NAGVMQNPRHLVRRRGQEARLRCSPMKGHSHVYWYRQLPEEGLKFMVYLQKENIIDESGMPKERFSAEFPKEGPSILRIQQVVRGDSAAYFCASSPRGGRNTEAFFGQGTRLTVV.